These T cell receptor beta chains were read from a single sample in a study of blood T cells in healthy people across ages. TCRdb independently ran MiXCR on the 5' RACE reads; one entry per CDR3 protein. In the table there are roughly 800,000 distinct CDR3 sequences, 40% to 65% of which are singletons. Sequences were obtained from blood. The receptors originated from a man older than 75 in good health. Both conserved end residues are part of each CDR3. The D gene is left open where the match is weak. Clone sizes are given selectively: once, few, many, or a class where the clone is expanded.

CDR3: CSAVGGKLFF
DNA: TGCAGTGCGGTCGGTGGAAAACTGTTTTTT
D: .
J: TRBJ1-4
size: .
V: TRBV20-1
length: 10

CDR3: CASSVLSGDTYEQYF
DNA: TGCGCCAGCAGCGTTCTTAGCGGGGACACCTACGAGCAGTACTTC
D: TRBD2
J: TRBJ2-7
size: few
V: TRBV5-1
length: 15

CDR3: CASSPPRQGQNEQYF
DNA: TGTGCCAGCTCACCACCGAGACAGGGGCAGAACGAGCAGTACTTC
D: TRBD1
J: TRBJ2-7
size: .
V: TRBV18
length: 15

CDR3: CASRRGISNQPQHF
DNA: TGTGCCAGCAGGAGGGGCATTAGCAATCAGCCCCAGCATTTT
D: .
J: TRBJ1-5
size: few
V: TRBV2
length: 14

CDR3: CATSDLGAPGTQYF
DNA: TGTGCCACCAGTGATTTGGGGGCACCCGGAACGCAGTATTTT
D: .
J: TRBJ2-3
size: .
V: TRBV24-1
length: 14

CDR3: CASNTTGHEETQYF
DNA: TGTGCCAGCAACACCACAGGGCACGAAGAGACCCAGTACTTC
D: .
J: TRBJ2-5
size: .
V: TRBV25-1
length: 14

CDR3: CSVGGDETQYF
DNA: TGCAGCGTGGGGGGGGATGAGACCCAGTACTTC
D: TRBD2
J: TRBJ2-5
size: .
V: TRBV29-1
length: 11

CDR3: CASSHPSPGDTQYF
DNA: TGTGCCAGCAGCCACCCCAGTCCCGGGGATACGCAGTATTTT
D: .
J: TRBJ2-3
size: few
V: TRBV25-1
length: 14

CDR3: CASSLAGQASYEQYF
DNA: TGCGCCAGCAGCTTGGCCGGACAGGCCTCCTACGAGCAGTACTTC
D: TRBD1
J: TRBJ2-7
size: .
V: TRBV5-1
length: 15

CDR3: CASSQLVGGREQFF
DNA: TGTGCCAGCAGCCAGCTAGTGGGAGGGCGGGAGCAGTTCTTC
D: TRBD2
J: TRBJ2-1
size: once
V: TRBV3-1
length: 14

CDR3: CASSSGTTVYEQYF
DNA: TGCGCCAGCAGCTCCGGGACTACCGTCTACGAGCAGTACTTC
D: TRBD2
J: TRBJ2-7
size: few
V: TRBV5-1
length: 14

CDR3: CATSRDPLGGVSKNIQYF
DNA: TGTGCCACCAGCAGAGATCCTCTAGGGGGCGTTAGCAAAAACATTCAGTACTTC
D: TRBD1
J: TRBJ2-4
size: .
V: TRBV15
length: 18

CDR3: CSVAKTGLAYEQYF
DNA: TGCAGCGTGGCCAAGACAGGATTAGCCTACGAGCAGTACTTC
D: .
J: TRBJ2-7
size: few
V: TRBV29-1
length: 14

CDR3: CASSSARYNEQFF
DNA: TGTGCCAGCAGCTCTGCGAGGTACAATGAGCAGTTCTTC
D: .
J: TRBJ2-1
size: few
V: TRBV9
length: 13

CDR3: CASSVGLADEQFF
DNA: TGTGCCAGCAGCGTGGGACTAGCCGATGAGCAGTTCTTC
D: TRBD2
J: TRBJ2-1
size: few
V: TRBV11-2
length: 13

CDR3: CATSPRDSLYGYTF
DNA: TGTGCCACCAGCCCCCGGGACAGTCTCTATGGCTACACCTTC
D: TRBD1
J: TRBJ1-2
size: .
V: TRBV15
length: 14

CDR3: CASSLSAGGELYEQYF
DNA: TGTGCCAGCAGTTTATCGGCAGGGGGGGAGCTCTACGAGCAGTACTTC
D: .
J: TRBJ2-7
size: .
V: TRBV27
length: 16

CDR3: CASMPVGGNTEAFF
DNA: TGTGCCAGCATGCCGGTCGGGGGAAACACTGAAGCTTTCTTT
D: .
J: TRBJ1-1
size: .
V: TRBV11-2
length: 14

CDR3: CAISEEGGTEAFF
DNA: TGTGCCATCAGTGAGGAGGGTGGCACTGAAGCTTTCTTT
D: .
J: TRBJ1-1
size: few
V: TRBV10-3
length: 13

CDR3: CAIREGQGGPYGQYF
DNA: TGTGCCATCAGAGAGGGACAGGGGGGACCCTACGGGCAGTACTTC
D: TRBD1
J: TRBJ2-5
size: .
V: TRBV10-3
length: 15

CDR3: CASSSRGPNYGYTF
DNA: TGTGCCAGCAGCTCCCGGGGTCCCAACTATGGCTACACCTTC
D: .
J: TRBJ1-2
size: .
V: TRBV14
length: 14

CDR3: CASRGTDLNTEAFF
DNA: TGTGCCAGCAGGGGGACAGATTTGAACACTGAAGCTTTCTTT
D: TRBD1
J: TRBJ1-1
size: .
V: TRBV12-3/TRBV12-4
length: 14

CDR3: CASTPDGASSYEQYF
DNA: TGTGCCAGCACCCCAGACGGGGCTTCATCCTACGAGCAGTACTTC
D: .
J: TRBJ2-7
size: .
V: TRBV6-2/TRBV6-3
length: 15

CDR3: CASRTGYSGANVLTF
DNA: TGTGCCAGCAGGACAGGTTACTCTGGGGCCAACGTCCTGACTTTC
D: .
J: TRBJ2-6
size: few
V: TRBV5-5
length: 15

CDR3: CATSRRGREQETQYF
DNA: TGTGCCACCAGCCGACGAGGGCGGGAACAAGAGACCCAGTACTTC
D: .
J: TRBJ2-5
size: .
V: TRBV24-1
length: 15

CDR3: CSARAPGAGGTDTQYF
DNA: TGCAGTGCTAGAGCCCCGGGAGCGGGGGGCACAGATACGCAGTATTTT
D: TRBD2
J: TRBJ2-3
size: .
V: TRBV20-1
length: 16

CDR3: CASSPEVGTGHYEQYF
DNA: TGTGCCAGCAGCCCCGAGGTCGGGACAGGCCACTACGAGCAGTACTTC
D: TRBD1
J: TRBJ2-7
size: .
V: TRBV7-9
length: 16

CDR3: CASSYSQLSTDTQYF
DNA: TGTGCCAGCAGTTACTCTCAGTTAAGCACAGATACGCAGTATTTT
D: .
J: TRBJ2-3
size: .
V: TRBV6-5
length: 15

CDR3: CASSVERGGIDTRYF
DNA: TGTGCCAGCAGCGTGGAGCGGGGAGGGATAGATACGCGGTATTTT
D: TRBD2
J: TRBJ2-3
size: .
V: TRBV9
length: 15

CDR3: CASSLALLTGAYNEQFF
DNA: TGCGCCAGCAGCTTGGCCCTACTTACTGGGGCCTACAATGAGCAGTTCTTC
D: .
J: TRBJ2-1
size: .
V: TRBV5-1
length: 17

CDR3: CASSSAGHQETQYF
DNA: TGTGCCAGCAGCTCCGCCGGGCACCAAGAGACCCAGTACTTC
D: .
J: TRBJ2-5
size: few
V: TRBV7-9
length: 14

CDR3: CASSVGDTIYF
DNA: TGTGCCAGCAGTGTGGGGGACACCATATATTTT
D: .
J: TRBJ1-3
size: .
V: TRBV2
length: 11